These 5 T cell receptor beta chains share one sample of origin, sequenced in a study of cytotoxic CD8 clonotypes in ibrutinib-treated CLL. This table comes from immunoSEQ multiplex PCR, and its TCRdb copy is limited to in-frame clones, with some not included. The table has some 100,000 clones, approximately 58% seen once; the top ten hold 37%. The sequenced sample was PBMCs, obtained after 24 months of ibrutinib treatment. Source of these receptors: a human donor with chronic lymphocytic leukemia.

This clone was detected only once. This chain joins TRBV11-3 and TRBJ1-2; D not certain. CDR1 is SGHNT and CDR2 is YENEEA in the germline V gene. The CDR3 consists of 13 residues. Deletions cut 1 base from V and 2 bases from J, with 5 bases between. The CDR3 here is CASSLGVNYGYTF. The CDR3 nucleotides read TGTGCCAGCAGCTTAGGAGTAAACTATGGCTACACCTTC.

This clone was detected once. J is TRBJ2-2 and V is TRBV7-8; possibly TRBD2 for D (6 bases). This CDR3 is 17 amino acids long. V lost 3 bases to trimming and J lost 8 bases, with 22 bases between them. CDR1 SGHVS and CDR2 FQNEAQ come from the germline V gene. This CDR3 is CASSLNTGTLMPGELFF. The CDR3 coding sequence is TGTGCCAGCAGCTTGAATACCGGGACTCTGATGCCGGGGGAGCTGTTTTTT.

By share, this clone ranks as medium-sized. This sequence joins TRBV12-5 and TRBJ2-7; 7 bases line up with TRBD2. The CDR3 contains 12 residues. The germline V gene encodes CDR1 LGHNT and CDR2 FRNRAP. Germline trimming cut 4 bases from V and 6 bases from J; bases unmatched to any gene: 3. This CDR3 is CASGWGGSEQYF. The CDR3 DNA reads TGTGCTAGTGGTTGGGGGGGAAGCGAGCAGTACTTC.

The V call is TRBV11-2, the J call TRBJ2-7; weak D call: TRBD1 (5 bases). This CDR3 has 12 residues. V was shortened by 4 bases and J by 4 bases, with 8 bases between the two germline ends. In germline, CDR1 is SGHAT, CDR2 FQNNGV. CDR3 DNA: TGTGCCAGCAGCTCGGACACTTACGAGCAGTACTTC. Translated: CASSSDTYEQYF.

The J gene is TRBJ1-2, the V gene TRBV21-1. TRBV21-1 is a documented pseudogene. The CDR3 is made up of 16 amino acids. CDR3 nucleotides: TGTGCCAGCAGTACCCCCCCGGGAGGGGTCAACTATGGCTACACCTTC. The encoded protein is CASSTPPGGVNYGYTF.